A single sample is the source of the 4 T cell receptor beta chains below, sequenced in a study of cytomegalovirus exposure and HLA in healthy donors. Amplification used 60 Vbeta primers and 13 Jbeta primers. Repertoires were generated with immunoSEQ multiplex PCR, while TCRdb's copy carries only in-frame clones and drops some. Of 180,000 or so clones listed, about 79% were seen once; the top ten hold around 1.5%. The sequencing input was PBMCs. Receptors originate from a man between 18 and 29 years old in good health and CMV-seronegative.

This clone was recorded a few times. Sequence at one end of the junction differs from germline and may be a read error. V usage is TRBV29-1 and J usage is TRBJ1-2; D uncertain. Per germline, CDR1 SQVTM and CDR2 ANQGSEA. The CDR3 contains 11 residues. The CDR3 DNA reads as TGCGGCGTTGTGGCCGGGGATGGCTACACCTTC. Its protein product is CGVVAGDGYTF.

The chain couples TRBV30 to TRBJ1-1; 10 positions match TRBD1. The CDR3 is 15 residues long. Per the germline V gene, CDR1 is GTSNPN and CDR2 is SVGIG (reference sequence). The chain's CDR3 is CARDAPGQGHTEAFF. CDR3 in DNA: TGTGCACGCGACGCCCCGGGACAGGGGCACACTGAAGCTTTCTTT.

The chain joins TRBV7-9 to TRBJ1-2; the match to TRBD1 covers 8 bases. This CDR3 contains 16 residues. Germline CDR1 reads SEHNR; CDR2 reads FQNEAQ (reference sequence). After removal of 4 bases from V and 7 bases from J, the junction contained 14 bases not matched to a gene. CDR3 sequence reads: CASSSLSVDRGRGYTF. Written as DNA, the CDR3 is TGTGCCAGCAGCTCTCTCAGCGTCGACAGGGGTCGTGGCTACACCTTC.

The chain combines TRBV5-1 with TRBJ2-3; TRBD2 aligns across 10 bases. The germline V gene encodes CDR1 SGHRS and CDR2 YFSETQ. This CDR3 has 15 amino acids. The ends lost 2 bases at V and 3 bases at J; junction bases unmatched: 3. The CDR3 region has the DNA TGCGCCAGCAGCTTCCAGCGGGGGGGAACAGATACGCAGTATTTT. Protein sequence: CASSFQRGGTDTQYF.